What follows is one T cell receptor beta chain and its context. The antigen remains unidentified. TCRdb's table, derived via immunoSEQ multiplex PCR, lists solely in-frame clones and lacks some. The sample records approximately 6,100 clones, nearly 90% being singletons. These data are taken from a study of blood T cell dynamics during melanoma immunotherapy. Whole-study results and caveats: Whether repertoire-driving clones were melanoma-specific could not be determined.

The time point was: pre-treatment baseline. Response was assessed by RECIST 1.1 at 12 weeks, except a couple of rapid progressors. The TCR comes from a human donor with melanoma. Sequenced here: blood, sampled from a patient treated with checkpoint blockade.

CDR3 amino acids: CASSLATLGSDTQYF. CDR3 coding DNA: TGTGCCAGCAGCTTAGCGACTCTGGGGTCTGATACGCAGTATTTT. The chain combines TRBV7-2 with TRBJ2-3; no clear D. The CDR3 spans 15 residues. Germline loops: CDR1 SGHTA, CDR2 FQGNSA. Trimming stripped 0 bases from V and 6 bases from J, with 13 bases between.